The 27 T cell receptor beta chains listed next were all sequenced from one sample in a study of PD-L1 blockade in urothelial cancer. Measured with immunoSEQ multiplex PCR; TCRdb has only the in-frame clones, and not every one. In the table there are roughly 77,000 clones, 80% to 85% of which are singletons. The sample's time point: pretreatment peripheral blood. The sample in question was PBMCs, obtained around atezolizumab (anti-PD-L1) treatment. Receptors originate from a woman in her seventies with urothelial cancer.

This clone was seen a few times. The J gene is TRBJ1-1, the V gene TRBV18; D is uncertain. CDR1 KGHSH and CDR2 LQKENI come from the germline V gene. V lost 4 bases, J lost 3 bases, and 12 bases lay in between. The CDR3 has 14 amino acids. The CDR3 DNA reads as TGTGCCAGCTCACTGAGAGGTGAAGACACTGAAGCTTTCTTT. It specifies CASSLRGEDTEAFF.

The gene calls are TRBV29-1 and TRBJ2-1; 8 nucleotides match TRBD2. This CDR3 comprises 15 residues. The V gene's germline CDR1 is SQVTM and CDR2 ANQGSEA. With 3 bases clipped from V and 4 bases from J, the junction kept 8 bases outside the gene matches. The chain's CDR3 is CSVEPRLALYNEQFF. Written as DNA, the CDR3 is TGCAGCGTTGAGCCGAGACTAGCGCTATACAATGAGCAGTTCTTC.

On this clone: Other DNA sequences of this sample code for an identical CDR3. The rearrangement links TRBV30 to TRBJ2-7; D gene ambiguous. CDR1 GTSNPN and CDR2 SVGIG come from the germline V gene (reference sequence). This CDR3 has 13 residues. Trimming took off 0 bases at V and 2 bases at J, with 8 bases between the two ends. The CDR3 spells CAWSVGGTYEQYF. CDR3 DNA sequence: TGTGCCTGGAGTGTAGGCGGAACCTACGAGCAGTACTTC.

The CDR3 protein is CASSDRGRRDGYTF. The CDR3 nucleotides read TGTGCCAGCAGTGACAGGGGGCGCAGAGATGGCTACACCTTC. The chain combines TRBV28 with TRBJ1-2; 10 nucleotides line up with TRBD1. The J segment lost 6 bases and the V segment lost 5 bases, leaving 6 bases of the junction unmatched. This CDR3 has 14 amino acids. Germline assignment: CDR1 MDHEN and CDR2 SYDVKM.

The genes are TRBV6-1 and TRBJ1-2, with 9 nucleotides matching TRBD1. V lost 7 bases to trimming and J lost 3 bases; unmatched junction nucleotides: 3. The germline V gene encodes CDR1 MNHNS and CDR2 SASEGT. This CDR3 is 13 amino acids long. The CDR3 loop reads CASIRDRDYGYTF. In DNA form, the CDR3 reads TGTGCCAGCATTAGGGACAGGGACTATGGCTACACCTTC.

This rearrangement joins TRBV30 to TRBJ2-1, with 8 nucleotides matching TRBD2. The germline V gene has CDR1 GTSNPN and CDR2 SVGIG (reference sequence). The trim removed 0 bases at V and 7 bases at J, leaving 5 bases unmatched. The CDR3 length is 14 residues. CDR3 sequence: CAWSVAGVSNEQFF. In DNA form, the CDR3 reads TGTGCCTGGAGTGTAGCGGGAGTATCAAATGAGCAGTTCTTC. The full variable domain, completed using reference TRBV30 and TRBJ2-1, is SQTIHQWPATLVQPVGSPLSLECTVEGTSNPNLYWYRQAAGRGLQLLFYSVGIGQISSEVPQNLSASRPQDRQFILSSKKLLLSDSGFYLCAWSVAGVSNEQFFGPGTRLTVL.

This chain links TRBV7-2 with TRBJ2-7, with 9 bases fitting TRBD1. CDR3 length: 15 amino acids. The J segment lost 3 bases and the V segment lost 5 bases, leaving 8 bases of the junction unmatched. Germline V gene data show CDR1 as SGHTA and CDR2 as FQGNSA. CDR3 amino acids: CASSAPDRGYYEQYF. In DNA form, the CDR3 reads TGTGCCAGCAGCGCGCCGGACAGGGGATACTACGAGCAGTACTTC.

V usage is TRBV19 and J usage is TRBJ1-2; maybe TRBD1 (6 bases). The CDR3 spans 14 residues. Germline lookup yields CDR1 LNHDA and CDR2 SQIVND (reference sequence). Deletions cut 3 bases from V and 2 bases from J, with 10 bases between. The CDR3 reads CASSMGQGNYGYTF. The CDR3 bases are TGTGCCAGTAGTATGGGCCAGGGGAACTATGGCTACACCTTC.

On this clone: The conserved final phenylalanine or tryptophan is absent from the CDR3, which likely points to a read error. The limits of the CDR3 on the DNA are not certain, so only TCRdb's listed CDR3 is given. The rearrangement joins TRBV5-1 to TRBJ2-7; the D call TRBD2 from the table was never checked on the DNA. The germline V gene encodes CDR1 SGHRS and CDR2 YFSETQ. The CDR3 comprises 10 residues, both ends counted. The CDR3: CASSLAISRE.

The chain couples TRBV9 to TRBJ1-6; D is unresolved. CDR1 and CDR2 (germline): SGDLS, YYNGEE. Trimming cost V 3 bases and J 9 bases, with 10 bases left between them. The CDR3 has 13 residues. The CDR3 DNA sequence: TGTGCCAGCAGCGGAAATTTCGGTTCACCCCTCCACTTT. Its protein is CASSGNFGSPLHF.

The rearrangement uses TRBV4-2 and TRBJ1-2; TRBD1 matches at 7 bases. J lost 3 bases, V lost 6 bases, and 7 bases had no gene match. Germline V gives CDR1 LGHNA, CDR2 YNFKEQ. The CDR3 is made up of 14 amino acids. CDR3 sequence: CASRPTGSDYGYTF. The CDR3 DNA reads as TGTGCCAGCAGACCGACAGGGAGTGACTATGGCTACACCTTC.

The gene calls are TRBV18 and TRBJ2-7; D is perhaps TRBD2 (5 bases). V lost 2 bases and J lost 3, with 14 bases in between. Germline V CDR1 and CDR2: KGHSH, LQKENI. The CDR3 is 15 amino acids. CDR3 nucleotides: TGTGCCAGCTCACCATCCCCTAGCAGGATCTACGAGCAGTACTTC. Translation: CASSPSPSRIYEQYF.

This clone was recorded at least ten times. The rearrangement links TRBV6-1 to TRBJ1-5; unclear D gene. CDR3 length: 13 amino acids. Trimming took 2 bases from V and 5 from J, leaving 7 bases between them. The germline V gene encodes CDR1 MNHNS and CDR2 SASEGT. The CDR3 sequence is CASSELMDQPQHF. The CDR3 DNA follows: TGTGCCAGCAGTGAACTAATGGATCAGCCCCAGCATTTT.

This chain links TRBV4-1 with TRBJ2-5; D is uncertain. Germline V gene data show CDR1 as MGHRA and CDR2 as YSYEKL. V lost 1 base to trimming and J lost 2 bases, with 11 bases between them. The CDR3 runs 15 residues. The CDR3 region has the DNA TGCGCCAGCAGCCAAGGTGCGGCGGCTCAAGAGACCCAGTACTTC. Translation: CASSQGAAAQETQYF.

The chain joins TRBV27 to TRBJ2-3; perhaps TRBD2 as D (6 bases). The germline V and J ends were trimmed by 2 bases and 4 bases, with 13 bases remaining between them. The CDR3 has 15 amino acids. The germline gives CDR1 MNHEY, CDR2 SMNVEV (reference sequence). CDR3 nucleotides: TGTGCCAGCAGTTTAGGGACGACGGGGGCAGATACGCAGTATTTT. As protein: CASSLGTTGADTQYF.

The chain uses TRBV9 and TRBJ1-2; 7 nucleotides align to TRBD1. The CDR3 length is 13 residues. Losses at the gene ends were 4 bases for V and 4 bases for J; bases not matched to a gene: 4. CDR1 is SGDLS, CDR2 YYNGEE, per germline. The chain's CDR3 is CASSLGQIYGYTF. CDR3 DNA: TGTGCCAGCAGCTTGGGACAGATCTATGGCTACACCTTC. Supplemented by reference TRBV9 and TRBJ1-2, the full variable domain reads DSGVTQTPKHLITATGQRVTLRCSPRSGDLSVYWYQQSLDQGLQFLIQYYNGEERAKGNILERFSAQQFPDLHSELNLSSLELGDSALYFCASSLGQIYGYTFGSGTRLTVV.

The rearrangement links TRBV7-8 to TRBJ2-1; 9 positions agree with TRBD1. This CDR3 contains 21 residues. V dropped 1 base and J dropped 5; count of bases not matched to a gene: 21. Germline-derived CDR1 and CDR2 are SGHVS and FQNEAQ. CDR3 protein: CASSLEGYAIIPGDRDNEQFF. The CDR3 DNA sequence: TGTGCCAGCAGCTTAGAGGGTTATGCGATAATCCCCGGGGACAGGGACAATGAGCAGTTCTTC.

V usage is TRBV4-2 and J usage is TRBJ2-1; D might be TRBD1 (5 bases). The V end lost 1 base, the J end lost 12 bases, and 19 bases lay between the germline ends. The V gene's germline CDR1 is LGHNA and CDR2 YNFKEQ. This CDR3 is 15 amino acids long. In nucleotides, the CDR3 is TGTGCCAGCAGCCAAGGAACGGACACTTTAACGGGGCAGTTCTTC. Translating it yields CASSQGTDTLTGQFF.

This clone appeared many times. This chain links TRBV28 with TRBJ2-3; 9 bases line up with TRBD2. CDR1 and CDR2 from the germline V gene are MDHEN and SYDVKM. CDR3 length: 14 amino acids. The V gene end was trimmed by 3 bases and the J gene end by 3 bases; junction bases not matched to a gene: 1. CDR3 in amino acids: CASSFLAGTDTQYF. The CDR3 DNA reads as TGTGCCAGCAGTTTTCTAGCGGGAACAGATACGCAGTATTTT.

The V and J genes are TRBV7-3 and TRBJ2-1; D possibly corresponds to TRBD1 (9 bases). The V gene's germline CDR1 is SGHTA and CDR2 FQGTGA. Trimming removed 0 bases at V and 6 bases at J, with 15 bases between. The CDR3 loop spans 16 amino acids. CDR3 residues: CASSLTSGTGSNEQFF. DNA of the CDR3: TGTGCCAGCAGCTTAACTAGCGGGACAGGGAGCAATGAGCAGTTCTTC.

The gene calls are TRBV5-1 and TRBJ2-2; TRBD1 is a possible D gene (6 bases). The V and J ends lost 3 bases and 3 bases respectively, with 12 bases between them. The CDR3 length is 15 residues. Per germline, CDR1 SGHRS and CDR2 YFSETQ. CDR3 coding DNA: TGCGCCAGCAGCTCAAGACAGGCGGACACCGGGGAGCTGTTTTTT. Translated: CASSSRQADTGELFF. The whole variable domain, filled in from reference TRBV5-1 and TRBJ2-2, reads KAGVTQTPRYLIKTRGQQVTLSCSPISGHRSVSWYQQTPGQGLQFLFEYFSETQRNKGNFPGRFSGRQFSNSRSEMNVSTLELGDSALYLCASSSRQADTGELFFGEGSRLTVL.

This rearrangement joins TRBV7-9 to TRBJ2-7, with D uncertain. Trimming left V 5 bases short and J 1 base short, with 12 bases between. CDR3 length: 14 residues. Per germline, CDR1 SEHNR and CDR2 FQNEAQ (reference sequence). The CDR3 loop is CASSTGSRSYEQYF. CDR3 bases: TGTGCCAGCAGCACCGGGTCCCGGTCCTACGAGCAGTACTTC.

This clone has more than one count but fewer than ten. The CDR3 DNA reads as TGCGCCAGCAGCTTGGGTTTAGCTTTTTCCGCAGATACGCAGTATTTT. The encoded protein is CASSLGLAFSADTQYF. This chain connects TRBV5-1 to TRBJ2-3, with D uncertain. The CDR3 is made up of 16 amino acids. Germline values: CDR1 SGHRS, CDR2 YFSETQ. V gave up 0 bases and J gave up 4 bases, with 15 bases separating them.

In regard to this clone: Other DNA sequences in the sample encode the same CDR3. The CDR3 DNA sequence: TGTGCCAGCAGTTACTCGGGGACAGGGGGCTACGAGCAGTACTTC. This gives the protein CASSYSGTGGYEQYF. This chain links TRBV6-5 with TRBJ2-7, with 11 positions matching TRBD1. Germline V gene sequence: CDR1 MNHEY, CDR2 SVGAGI. The CDR3 totals 15 residues. V dropped 0 bases and J dropped 3; count of bases not matched to a gene: 1.

This clone occurred a few times. The rearrangement links TRBV5-1 to TRBJ2-1; 8 bases fit TRBD1. Germline V lookup: CDR1 SGHRS, CDR2 YFSETQ. The V and J ends lost 4 bases and 5 bases, in that order; junction bases with no gene match: 14. The CDR3 totals 17 residues. CDR3 sequence: CASSGGIDWTGNNEQFF. DNA for the CDR3: TGCGCCAGCAGCGGAGGAATCGACTGGACAGGGAACAATGAGCAGTTCTTC.

V is TRBV5-4 and J is TRBJ2-5, with 9 nucleotides matching TRBD1. The CDR3 runs 15 residues. V shed 1 base, J shed 5 bases, and the junction held 6 bases outside the gene matches. The germline V gene has CDR1 SGHNT and CDR2 YYREEE (reference sequence). The CDR3 sequence is CASSLTGGLVETQYF. The CDR3 DNA reads TGTGCCAGCAGCTTGACAGGGGGCCTGGTCGAGACCCAGTACTTC.

This chain uses TRBV28 with TRBJ2-7; tentative D call: TRBD1 (5 bases). The V gene lost 4 bases and the J gene lost 0 bases, with 16 bases spanning the gap. The germline V gene has CDR1 MDHEN and CDR2 SYDVKM. The CDR3 loop spans 16 amino acids. CDR3 amino acids: CASSSPQGSLSYEQYF. The CDR3 bases are TGTGCCAGCAGTTCGCCGCAGGGCAGCCTCTCCTACGAGCAGTACTTC.